The 29 T cell receptor beta chains presented below share a single source sample, sequenced in a study of blood T cells in healthy people across ages. Next came a second PCR, run for about 6 to 11 cycles, which used a sample-barcoded 5' primer along with a J-beta primer mix. TCRdb itself ran the 5' RACE reads through MiXCR, one entry per CDR3 protein. The data hold about 400,000 distinct CDR3 sequences, with over 45% observed a single time. Material: blood. These receptor sequences come from a man in his sixties in good health.

This clonotype was seen a few times. The chain uses TRBV20-1 and TRBJ1-2; a weak D match, TRBD1 (6 bases). The CDR3 loop spans 16 amino acids. Germline V CDR1 and CDR2: DFQATT, SNEGSKA (reference sequence). Trimming removed 0 bases at V and 8 bases at J, with 22 bases between. CDR3 DNA sequence: TGCAGTGCTAGAGATATTCGAAGGGGCAGGGGAAGGGGCTACACCTTC. This codes for CSARDIRRGRGRGYTF.

This clonotype was counted a few times. The genes are TRBV20-1 and TRBJ2-7; 7 bases match TRBD1. CDR1 and CDR2 (germline): DFQATT, SNEGSKA (reference sequence). The CDR3 extends over 15 amino acids. Trimming took 7 bases from V and 3 from J; bases not matched to a gene: 15. The CDR3 DNA sequence: TGCAGTGTTCTAGAGTCAGGGACAGCTAACTACGAGCAGTACTTC. Translation gives CSVLESGTANYEQYF.

The CDR3 sequence: CASSVGQGYGYTF. The CDR3 DNA follows: TGTGCCAGCAGTGTGGGACAGGGCTACGGCTACACCTTC. V gene TRBV28 combines with J gene TRBJ1-2, with TRBD1 matching 9 bases. CDR3 length equals 13 residues. V dropped 5 bases and J dropped 8; count of bases not matched to a gene: 6. Per germline, CDR1 MDHEN and CDR2 SYDVKM.

The genes are TRBV7-3 and TRBJ2-1; TRBD2 aligns across 10 bases. There are 14 residues in the CDR3. V trimming: 3 bases; J trimming: 8 bases; junction bases outside the gene matches: 4. Germline CDR1 reads SGHTA; CDR2 reads FQGTGA. CDR3 coding DNA: TGTGCCAGCAGCTTGGGACTAGCGTGGGATGAGCAGTTCTTC. Its protein is CASSLGLAWDEQFF.

The J gene is TRBJ1-6, the V gene TRBV3-1; D remains unclear. With 0 bases removed from V and 9 bases from J, the gap between germline ends came to 12 bases. The CDR3 covers 15 residues. Germline lookup yields CDR1 LGHDT and CDR2 YNNKEL (reference sequence). CDR3 nucleotides: TGTGCCAGCAGCCAAGAAGGGCCTGAGGCTTCACCCCTCCACTTT. It codes for CASSQEGPEASPLHF.

The rearrangement links TRBV7-9 to TRBJ1-4; TRBD1 is a possible D gene (6 bases). The V and J ends lost 4 bases and 10 bases respectively, with 10 bases between them. CDR1 is SEHNR and CDR2 is FQNEAQ in the germline V gene (reference sequence). This CDR3 has 12 amino acids. CDR3 amino acids: CASSWDTLKLFF. CDR3 sequence (DNA): TGTGCCAGCAGCTGGGACACCTTAAAACTGTTTTTT.

This clonotype was detected once. The V gene is TRBV14, the J gene TRBJ1-2; 8 nucleotides match TRBD1. V shed 0 bases and J 6 bases; nucleotides not matched to a gene: 6. Germline CDR1 reads SGHDN; CDR2 reads FVKESK. The CDR3 contains 15 residues. The CDR3 region has the DNA TGTGCCAGCAGCCAAGATCGACTGGACAGGGATGGCTACACCTTC. Protein product: CASSQDRLDRDGYTF.

The V and J genes are TRBV27 and TRBJ1-1; D is undetermined. This CDR3 comprises 14 residues. CDR1 is MNHEY and CDR2 is SMNVEV in the germline V gene (reference sequence). V lost 7 bases to trimming and J lost 7 bases, with 19 bases between them. CDR3 sequence (DNA): TGTGCCAGCATCCCCCTCCAAGCTGCCGGTGAAGCTTTCTTT. Translation gives CASIPLQAAGEAFF.

The chain has TRBV27 and TRBJ2-1; TRBD2 aligns across 7 bases. Germline V gene lookup returns CDR1 MNHEY and CDR2 SMNVEV (reference sequence). The CDR3 has 14 residues. V trimming: 3 bases; J trimming: 10 bases; junction bases outside the gene matches: 9. The CDR3 nucleotides read TGTGCCAGCAGTTTTTTTGCGGGAGTGGGAGAGCAGTTCTTC. Its protein product is CASSFFAGVGEQFF.

V and J are TRBV10-3 and TRBJ1-2, with D possibly matching TRBD1 (6 bases). Germline lookup yields CDR1 ENHRY and CDR2 SYGVKD. The V gene lost 10 bases and the J gene lost 8 bases, with 14 bases spanning the gap. The CDR3 length is 11 residues. The CDR3 nucleotides read TGTGCCACCCAGGGGCCGGAAGGCTACACCTTC. As protein: CATQGPEGYTF.

The gene calls are TRBV4-1 and TRBJ2-3; 7 nucleotides align to TRBD1. The CDR3 totals 16 residues. Trimming cost V 0 bases and J 5 bases; bases outside gene matches: 8. Germline CDR1 MGHRA, CDR2 YSYEKL. The CDR3 protein is CASSQETGDVEDTQYF. The DNA for the CDR3 is TGCGCCAGCAGCCAAGAAACAGGGGATGTCGAAGATACGCAGTATTTT.

This chain uses TRBV6-1 with TRBJ2-5; 9 bases line up with TRBD2. The germline V gene has CDR1 MNHNS and CDR2 SASEGT. V shed 3 bases, J shed 5 bases, and the junction held 10 bases outside the gene matches. The CDR3 is 16 residues long. CDR3 in amino acids: CASSDSDGGGAETQYF. Written as DNA, the CDR3 is TGTGCCAGCAGTGATTCGGATGGCGGGGGGGCTGAGACCCAGTACTTC.

This clonotype was picked up a small number of times. V gene TRBV29-1 combines with J gene TRBJ1-2, with 9 bases aligning to TRBD1. Germline CDR1 reads SQVTM; CDR2 reads ANQGSEA. V gave up 3 bases and J gave up 8 bases; unmatched junction bases: 16. The CDR3 spans 16 residues. CDR3 nucleotides: TGCAGCGTTGATAAAGCCCGGGACAGGGAACGGAGCGGCTACACCTTC. Protein product: CSVDKARDRERSGYTF.

This chain joins TRBV7-9 and TRBJ2-1; D not certain. The CDR3 is 15 residues long. V was clipped by 5 bases and J by 10 bases, with 21 bases between them. The V gene's germline CDR1 is SEHNR and CDR2 FQNEAQ (reference sequence). CDR3 amino acids: CASSPQPAASYEQFF. CDR3 nucleotides: TGTGCCAGCAGCCCACAGCCGGCCGCATCCTACGAGCAGTTCTTC.

J is TRBJ1-5 and V is TRBV6-2 or TRBV6-3, with D possibly matching TRBD1 (5 bases). This CDR3 spans 13 amino acids. Trimming left V 6 bases short and J 7 bases short, with 13 bases between. Germline V gives CDR1 MNHEY, CDR2 SVGEGT. The CDR3 reads CASSYGGSQPQHF. The CDR3 DNA follows: TGTGCCAGCAGCTACGGGGGGTCCCAGCCCCAGCATTTT.

The chain has TRBV28 and TRBJ2-3, with a tentative D call TRBD2 (6 bases). Trimming stripped 6 bases from V and 5 bases from J, with 15 bases between. This CDR3 spans 14 amino acids. Per germline, CDR1 MDHEN and CDR2 SYDVKM. CDR3: CASRPGGPIDTQYF. The CDR3 DNA reads as TGTGCCAGCAGGCCCGGAGGGCCCATAGATACGCAGTATTTT.

V and J are TRBV20-1 and TRBJ2-1; possible D gene TRBD2, 6 bases. The germline gives CDR1 DFQATT, CDR2 SNEGSKA (reference sequence). The V end was cut by 3 bases, the J end by 3 bases, with 21 bases between. The CDR3 is 17 amino acids. In DNA, the CDR3 is TGCAGTGCTAGCTGGCCCCTCGGCGGGGAGGTCTACAATGAGCAGTTCTTC. As protein: CSASWPLGGEVYNEQFF.

This clonotype was seen only a few times. The chain combines TRBV7-2 with TRBJ2-3; no definite D call. The germline V and J ends were trimmed by 3 bases and 4 bases, with 8 bases remaining between them. This CDR3 comprises 13 residues. Germline V lookup: CDR1 SGHTA, CDR2 FQGNSA. CDR3 nucleotides: TGTGCCAGCAGCTTTGGTTTCGCAGATACGCAGTATTTT. This sequence encodes CASSFGFADTQYF.

The chain uses TRBV6-5 and TRBJ1-1; no reliable D call. From germline, CDR1 is MNHEY and CDR2 SVGAGI. The CDR3 contains 15 residues. The V gene lost 2 bases and the J gene lost 0 bases, with 10 bases spanning the gap. CDR3 protein: CASSYDRAMNTEAFF. The CDR3 DNA sequence: TGTGCCAGCAGTTACGATAGGGCCATGAACACTGAAGCTTTCTTT.

Only a few counts were recorded for this clonotype. The chain carries TRBV28 and TRBJ2-7, with TRBD1 identical over 7 bases. J gave up 3 bases and V 7 bases, and 6 bases lay outside the gene matches. The CDR3 covers 13 residues. CDR1 and CDR2 from the germline V gene are MDHEN and SYDVKM. The CDR3 loop reads CASISPGGYEQYF. The CDR3 bases are TGTGCCAGCATCTCTCCAGGGGGCTACGAGCAGTACTTC.

This clonotype has only a few counts. J is TRBJ2-7 and V is TRBV28; D remains ambiguous. CDR1 and CDR2 from the germline V gene are MDHEN and SYDVKM. This CDR3 has 14 residues. Between the trimmed V and J ends, which lost 6 bases and 4 bases, there was a span of 16 bases. This CDR3 is CASRTNGSRYEQYF. The CDR3 nucleotides read TGTGCCAGCAGGACGAACGGGTCACGGTACGAGCAGTACTTC.

In its sample, this clonotype was seen a few times. The gene calls are TRBV20-1 and TRBJ1-1, with D maybe TRBD1 (6 bases). Germline V gene sequence: CDR1 DFQATT, CDR2 SNEGSKA (reference sequence). This CDR3 contains 13 residues. V was trimmed by 1 base and J by 8 bases, leaving 14 bases between them. As DNA, the CDR3 is TGCAGTGCTAGAGCCGGGGGCCTTATAGAAGCTTTCTTT. Translation: CSARAGGLIEAFF.

This clonotype was seen a few times. This chain connects TRBV5-1 to TRBJ2-1; 11 positions match TRBD1. The V gene end was trimmed by 3 bases and the J gene end by 0 bases; junction bases not matched to a gene: 5. The CDR3 sequence is 17 residues long. In germline, CDR1 is SGHRS, CDR2 YFSETQ. CDR3: CASSSGQGASSYNEQFF. CDR3 bases: TGCGCCAGCAGCTCCGGACAGGGGGCAAGCTCCTACAATGAGCAGTTCTTC.

V usage is TRBV10-3 and J usage is TRBJ2-1, with TRBD2 matching 8 bases. Per germline, CDR1 ENHRY and CDR2 SYGVKD. The CDR3 loop spans 15 amino acids. The V gene end was trimmed by 2 bases and the J gene end by 12 bases; junction bases not matched to a gene: 12. The CDR3 bases are TGTGCCATCAGTGAGAGCGGGGGTGCCGCGGGTGGGCAGTTCTTC. Encoded protein: CAISESGGAAGGQFF.

The chain employs TRBV11-2 and TRBJ2-7; 10 bases match TRBD2. CDR3 length: 18 amino acids. V lost 1 base to trimming and J lost 4 bases; unmatched junction nucleotides: 13. Germline V gene sequence: CDR1 SGHAT, CDR2 FQNNGV. The DNA for the CDR3 is TGTGCCAGCAGCTTAGTAGGGGCCCCGGCTAGCGGGAGTTACGAGCAGTACTTC. Encoded protein: CASSLVGAPASGSYEQYF.

J is TRBJ2-1 and V is TRBV29-1, with 11 positions matching TRBD2. The germline gives CDR1 SQVTM, CDR2 ANQGSEA. With 2 bases clipped from V and 14 bases from J, the junction kept 8 bases outside the gene matches. This CDR3 has 13 residues. The CDR3 DNA reads TGCAGCGTTGAAAACCTACTAGCGGGAGTGAAGTTCTTC. It specifies CSVENLLAGVKFF.

The gene calls are TRBV6-2 or TRBV6-3 and TRBJ2-1, with D uncertain. The length of the CDR3 is 13 residues. CDR1 MNHEY and CDR2 SVGEGT come from the germline V gene. The V end lost 6 bases, the J end lost 9 bases, and 15 bases lay between the germline ends. The CDR3 spells CASSITTLGEQFF. The DNA for the CDR3 is TGTGCCAGCAGCATAACTACTTTGGGTGAGCAGTTCTTC.

CDR3 in amino acids: CATSRDRSYNEQFF. DNA for the CDR3: TGTGCCACCAGCAGAGATAGGAGTTACAATGAGCAGTTCTTC. The rearrangement links TRBV15 to TRBJ2-1; D unresolved. The V gene lost 0 bases and the J gene lost 4 bases, with 7 bases spanning the gap. The CDR3 is made up of 14 amino acids. CDR1 and CDR2 from the germline V gene are LNHNV and YYDKDF (reference sequence).

Remarks on this clonotype: The DNA is left out, because the CDR3 cannot be placed on it with certainty; the CDR3 is given as TCRdb lists it. The chain couples TRBV6-6 to TRBJ1-1; TRBD1 is the table's D call, not checked against the DNA. Termini included, the CDR3 measures 16 amino acids. Germline V gene sequence: CDR1 MNHNY, CDR2 SVGAGI (reference sequence). The CDR3 loop reads CASSYFGQGPNTEAFF.